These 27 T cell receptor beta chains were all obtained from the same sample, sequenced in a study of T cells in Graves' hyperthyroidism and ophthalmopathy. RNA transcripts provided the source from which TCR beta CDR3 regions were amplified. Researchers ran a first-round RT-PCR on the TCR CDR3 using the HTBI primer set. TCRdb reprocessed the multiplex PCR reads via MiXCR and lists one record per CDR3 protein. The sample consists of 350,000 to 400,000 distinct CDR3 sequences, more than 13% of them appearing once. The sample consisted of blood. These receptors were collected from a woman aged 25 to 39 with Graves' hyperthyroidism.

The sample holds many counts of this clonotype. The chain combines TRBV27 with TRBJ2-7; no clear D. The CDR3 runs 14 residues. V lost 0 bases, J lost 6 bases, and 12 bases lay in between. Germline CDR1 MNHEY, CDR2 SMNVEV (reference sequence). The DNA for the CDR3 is TGTGCCAGCAGTTTATCTCGGGCAGGTGGCGAGCAGTACTTC. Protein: CASSLSRAGGEQYF.

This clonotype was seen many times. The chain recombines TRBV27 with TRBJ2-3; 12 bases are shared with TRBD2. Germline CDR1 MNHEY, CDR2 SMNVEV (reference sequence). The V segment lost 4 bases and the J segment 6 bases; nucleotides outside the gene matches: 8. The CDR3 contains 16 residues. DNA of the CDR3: TGTGCCAGCAGTTCGGGGCGACTAGCGGGAGCCGATACGCAGTATTTT. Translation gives CASSSGRLAGADTQYF.

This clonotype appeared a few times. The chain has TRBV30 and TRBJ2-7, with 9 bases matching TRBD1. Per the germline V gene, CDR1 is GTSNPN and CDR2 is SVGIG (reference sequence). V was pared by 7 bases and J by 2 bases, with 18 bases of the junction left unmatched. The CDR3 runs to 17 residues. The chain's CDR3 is CAYLGTGKIPVAYEQYF. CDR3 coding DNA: TGTGCCTACTTAGGGACAGGGAAAATCCCAGTAGCCTACGAGCAGTACTTC.

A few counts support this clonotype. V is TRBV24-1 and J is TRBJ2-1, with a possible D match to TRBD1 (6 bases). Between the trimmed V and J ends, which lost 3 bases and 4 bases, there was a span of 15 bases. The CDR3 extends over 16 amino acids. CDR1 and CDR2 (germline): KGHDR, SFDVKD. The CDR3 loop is CATSDRTGFGYNEQFF. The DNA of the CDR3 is TGTGCCACCAGTGATCGTACAGGGTTCGGATACAATGAGCAGTTCTTC.

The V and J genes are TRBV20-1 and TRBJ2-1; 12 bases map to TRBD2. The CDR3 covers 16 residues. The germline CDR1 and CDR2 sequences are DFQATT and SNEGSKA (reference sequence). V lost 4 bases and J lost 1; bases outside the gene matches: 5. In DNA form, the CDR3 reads TGCAGTGCTACAAGGACTAGCGGGATTTCCTACAATGAGCAGTTCTTC. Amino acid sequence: CSATRTSGISYNEQFF.

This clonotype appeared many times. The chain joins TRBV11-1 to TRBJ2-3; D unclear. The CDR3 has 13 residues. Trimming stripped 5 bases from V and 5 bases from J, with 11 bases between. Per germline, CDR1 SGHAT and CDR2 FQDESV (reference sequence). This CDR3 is CASSPAVKDTQYF. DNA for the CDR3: TGTGCCAGCAGCCCCGCTGTAAAAGATACGCAGTATTTT.

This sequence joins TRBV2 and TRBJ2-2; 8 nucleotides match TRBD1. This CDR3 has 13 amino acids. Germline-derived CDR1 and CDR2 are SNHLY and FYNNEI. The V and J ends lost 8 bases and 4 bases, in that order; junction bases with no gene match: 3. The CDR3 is CASGQGSTGELFF. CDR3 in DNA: TGTGCCAGCGGACAGGGATCCACCGGGGAGCTGTTTTTT.

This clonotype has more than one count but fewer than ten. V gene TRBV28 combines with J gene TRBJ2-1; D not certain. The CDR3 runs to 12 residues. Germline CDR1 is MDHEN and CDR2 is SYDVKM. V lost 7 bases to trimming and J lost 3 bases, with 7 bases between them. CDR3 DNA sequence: TGTGCCAGCACGACGCGCTACAATGAGCAGTTCTTC. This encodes CASTTRYNEQFF.

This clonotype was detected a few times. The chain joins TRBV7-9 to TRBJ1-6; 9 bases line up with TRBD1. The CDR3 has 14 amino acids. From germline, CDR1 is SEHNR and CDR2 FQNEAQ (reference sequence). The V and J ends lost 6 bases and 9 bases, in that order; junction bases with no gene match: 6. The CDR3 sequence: CASRGTGISSPLHF. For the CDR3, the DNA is TGTGCCAGCAGGGGGACAGGGATTTCTTCACCCCTCCACTTT.

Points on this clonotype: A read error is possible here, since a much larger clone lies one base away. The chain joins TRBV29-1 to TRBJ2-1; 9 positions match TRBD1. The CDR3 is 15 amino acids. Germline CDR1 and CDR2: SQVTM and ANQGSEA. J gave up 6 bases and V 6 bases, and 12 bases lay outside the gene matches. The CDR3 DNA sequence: TGCAGCGTCAAATCCGAGACAGGGGGGGGCAATGAGCAGTTCTTC. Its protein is CSVKSETGGGNEQFF.

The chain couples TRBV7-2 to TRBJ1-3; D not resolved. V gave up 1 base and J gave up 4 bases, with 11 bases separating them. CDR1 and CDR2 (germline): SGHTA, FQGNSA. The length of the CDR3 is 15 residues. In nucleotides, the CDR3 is TGTGCCAGCAGCTTAGATCGCGGGCCAGGAAACACCATATATTTT. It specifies CASSLDRGPGNTIYF.

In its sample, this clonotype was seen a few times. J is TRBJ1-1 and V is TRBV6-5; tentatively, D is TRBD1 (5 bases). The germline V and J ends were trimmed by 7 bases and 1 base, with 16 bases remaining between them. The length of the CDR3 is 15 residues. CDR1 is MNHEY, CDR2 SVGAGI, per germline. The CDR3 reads CASNTRGGANTEAFF. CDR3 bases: TGTGCCAGCAATACCCGAGGAGGGGCGAACACTGAAGCTTTCTTT.

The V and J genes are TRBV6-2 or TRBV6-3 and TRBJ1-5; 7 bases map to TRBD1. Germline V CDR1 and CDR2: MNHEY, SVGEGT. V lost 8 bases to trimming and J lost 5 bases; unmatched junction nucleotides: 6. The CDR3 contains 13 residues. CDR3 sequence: CASGTVSDQPQHF. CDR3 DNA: TGTGCCAGCGGGACAGTTTCAGATCAGCCCCAGCATTTT.

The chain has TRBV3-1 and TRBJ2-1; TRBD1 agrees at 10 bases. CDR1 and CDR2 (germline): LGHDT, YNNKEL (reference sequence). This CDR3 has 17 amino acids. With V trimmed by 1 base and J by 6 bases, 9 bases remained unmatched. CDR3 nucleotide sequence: TGTGCCAGCAGCCAAGTTGCCGGGACAGGGGTGCGCAATGAGCAGTTCTTC. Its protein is CASSQVAGTGVRNEQFF.

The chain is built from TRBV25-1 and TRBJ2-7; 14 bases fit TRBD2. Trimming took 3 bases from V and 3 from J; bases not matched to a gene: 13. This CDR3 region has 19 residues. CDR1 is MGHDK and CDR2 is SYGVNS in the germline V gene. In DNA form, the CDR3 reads TGTGCCAGCAGTGATTGGGGACTAGCGGGAGAGGGAGTTTTCTACGAGCAGTACTTC. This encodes CASSDWGLAGEGVFYEQYF.

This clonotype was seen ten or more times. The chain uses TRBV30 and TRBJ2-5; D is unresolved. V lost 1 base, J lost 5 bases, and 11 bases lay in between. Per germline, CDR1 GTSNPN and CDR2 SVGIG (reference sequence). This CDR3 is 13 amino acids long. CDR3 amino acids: CAWSGGLGETQYF. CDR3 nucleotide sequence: TGTGCCTGGAGTGGGGGATTGGGGGAGACCCAGTACTTC.

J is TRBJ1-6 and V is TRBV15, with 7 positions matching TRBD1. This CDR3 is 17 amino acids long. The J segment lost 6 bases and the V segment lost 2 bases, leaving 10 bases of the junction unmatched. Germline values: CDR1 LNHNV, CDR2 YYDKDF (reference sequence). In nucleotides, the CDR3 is TGTGCCACCAGCAGACCTCGGACAGGTTATAGTAATTCACCCCTCCACTTT. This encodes CATSRPRTGYSNSPLHF. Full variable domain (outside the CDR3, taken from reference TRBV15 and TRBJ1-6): DAMVIQNPRYQVTQFGKPVTLSCSQTLNHNVMYWYQQKSSQAPKLLFHYYDKDFNNEADTPDNFQSRRPNTSFCFLDIRSPGLGDTAMYLCATSRPRTGYSNSPLHFGNGTRLTVT.

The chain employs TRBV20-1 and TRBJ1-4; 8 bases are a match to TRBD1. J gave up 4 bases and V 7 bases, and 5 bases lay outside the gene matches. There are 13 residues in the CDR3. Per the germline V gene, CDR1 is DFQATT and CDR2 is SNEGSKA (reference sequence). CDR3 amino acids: CSVKQGGNEKLFF. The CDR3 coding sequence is TGCAGTGTAAAACAGGGGGGTAATGAAAAACTGTTTTTT.

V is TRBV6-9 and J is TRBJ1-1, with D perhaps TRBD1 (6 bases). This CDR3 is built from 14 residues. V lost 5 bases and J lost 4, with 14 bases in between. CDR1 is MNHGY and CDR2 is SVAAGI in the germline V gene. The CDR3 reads CASSNDRMGTEAFF. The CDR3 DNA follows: TGTGCCAGCAGTAATGACAGGATGGGCACTGAAGCTTTCTTT.

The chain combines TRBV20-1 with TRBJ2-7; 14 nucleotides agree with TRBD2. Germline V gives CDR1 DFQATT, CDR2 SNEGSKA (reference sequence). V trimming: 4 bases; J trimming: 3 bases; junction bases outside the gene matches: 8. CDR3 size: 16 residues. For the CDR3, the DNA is TGCAGTGCTAAAGGGACTAGCGGGAGTGGGGTCTACGAGCAGTACTTC. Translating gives CSAKGTSGSGVYEQYF.

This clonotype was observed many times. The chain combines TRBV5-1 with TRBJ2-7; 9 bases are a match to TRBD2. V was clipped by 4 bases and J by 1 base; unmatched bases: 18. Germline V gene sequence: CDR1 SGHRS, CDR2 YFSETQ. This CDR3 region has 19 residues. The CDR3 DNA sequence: TGCGCCAGCAGCGGCCAGCCGGGACTAGCTATACTTCCTTCCTACGAGCAGTACTTC. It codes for CASSGQPGLAILPSYEQYF. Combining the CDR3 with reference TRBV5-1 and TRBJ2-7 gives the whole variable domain KAGVTQTPRYLIKTRGQQVTLSCSPISGHRSVSWYQQTPGQGLQFLFEYFSETQRNKGNFPGRFSGRQFSNSRSEMNVSTLELGDSALYLCASSGQPGLAILPSYEQYFGPGTRLTVT.

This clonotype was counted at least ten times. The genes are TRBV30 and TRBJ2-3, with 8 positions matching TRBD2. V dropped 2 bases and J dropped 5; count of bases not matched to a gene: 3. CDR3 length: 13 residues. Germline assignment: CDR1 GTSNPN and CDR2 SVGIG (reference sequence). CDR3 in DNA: TGTGCCTGGAGTCGGCTAGCGGGAGATACGCAGTATTTT. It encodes CAWSRLAGDTQYF.

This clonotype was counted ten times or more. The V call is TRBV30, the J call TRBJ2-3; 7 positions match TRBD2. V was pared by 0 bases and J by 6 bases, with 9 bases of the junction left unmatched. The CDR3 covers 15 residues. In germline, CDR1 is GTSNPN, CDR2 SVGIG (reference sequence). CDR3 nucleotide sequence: TGTGCCTGGAGTGTCCTGGGGCAGGGAGGGGATACGCAGTATTTT. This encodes CAWSVLGQGGDTQYF.

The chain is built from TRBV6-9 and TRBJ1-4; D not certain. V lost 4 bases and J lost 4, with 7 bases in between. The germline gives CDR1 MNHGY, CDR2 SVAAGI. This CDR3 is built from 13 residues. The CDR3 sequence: CASSFRYNEKLFF. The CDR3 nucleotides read TGTGCCAGCAGTTTTCGGTATAATGAAAAACTGTTTTTT.

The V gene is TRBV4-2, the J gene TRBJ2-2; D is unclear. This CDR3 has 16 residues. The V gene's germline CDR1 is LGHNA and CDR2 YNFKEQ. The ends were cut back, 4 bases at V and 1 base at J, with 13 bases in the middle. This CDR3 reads CASSREDPKNTGELFF. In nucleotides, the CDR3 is TGTGCCAGCAGCCGAGAGGACCCGAAGAACACCGGGGAGCTGTTTTTT.

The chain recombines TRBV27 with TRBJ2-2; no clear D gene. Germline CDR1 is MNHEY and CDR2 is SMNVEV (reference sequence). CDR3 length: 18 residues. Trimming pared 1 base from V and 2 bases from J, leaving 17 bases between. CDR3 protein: CASSLYPPTTRNTGELFF. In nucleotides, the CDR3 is TGTGCCAGCAGTTTATATCCCCCAACGACGCGAAACACCGGGGAGCTGTTTTTT.

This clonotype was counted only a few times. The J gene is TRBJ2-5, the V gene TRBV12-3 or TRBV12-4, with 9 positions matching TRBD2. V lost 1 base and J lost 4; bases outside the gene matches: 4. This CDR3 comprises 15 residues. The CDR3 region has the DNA TGTGCCAGCAGTTTAGGGACTAGCGCCAGAGAGACCCAGTACTTC. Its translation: CASSLGTSARETQYF.